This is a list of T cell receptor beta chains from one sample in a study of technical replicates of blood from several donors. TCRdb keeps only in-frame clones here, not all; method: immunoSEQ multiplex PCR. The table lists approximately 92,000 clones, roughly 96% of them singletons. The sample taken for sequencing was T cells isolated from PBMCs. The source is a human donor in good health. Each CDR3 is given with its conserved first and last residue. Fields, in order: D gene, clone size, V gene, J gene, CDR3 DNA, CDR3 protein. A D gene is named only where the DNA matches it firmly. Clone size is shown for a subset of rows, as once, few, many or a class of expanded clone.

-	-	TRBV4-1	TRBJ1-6	TGCGCCAGCAGCCAAGTGGTCAGCTATAATTCACCCCTCCACTTT	CASSQVVSYNSPLHF
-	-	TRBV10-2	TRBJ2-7	TGCGCCAGCAGTGACCGACTCCCTGGCTGGAGCTCCTACGAGCAGTACTTC	CASSDRLPGWSSYEQYF
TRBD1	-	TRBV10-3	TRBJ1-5	TGTGCCATCAGGGGACAGGTGGGGCCCCAGCATTTT	CAIRGQVGPQHF
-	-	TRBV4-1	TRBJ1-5	TGCGCCAGCAGCCAAGACGGGGGGTTTGGCAATCAGCCCCAGCATTTT	CASSQDGGFGNQPQHF
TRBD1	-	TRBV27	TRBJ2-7	TGTGCCAGCAGTTCTCCATTACGGACAGGGACGGGGGAGCAGTACTTC	CASSSPLRTGTGEQYF
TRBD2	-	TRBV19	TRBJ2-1	TGTGCCAGTAGTACCGACTGGCGGGGGAACAATGAGCAGTTCTTC	CASSTDWRGNNEQFF
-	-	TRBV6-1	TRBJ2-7	TGTGCCAGCAGTGAAAAGTGGGCCCCCTACGAGCAGTACTTC	CASSEKWAPYEQYF
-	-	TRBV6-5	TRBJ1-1	TGTGCCGTCCTGGGGCCCCCGAACACTGAAGCTTTCTTT	CAVLGPPNTEAFF
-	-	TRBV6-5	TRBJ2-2	TGTGCCAGCAGTTATTCGGCTAGCCTCCGCCTGGAGCTGTTTTTT	CASSYSASLRLELFF
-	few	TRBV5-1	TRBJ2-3	TGCGCCAGCAGCTTGGCCGGCAGGGGCAGCACAGATACGCAGTATTTT	CASSLAGRGSTDTQYF
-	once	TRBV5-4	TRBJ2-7	TGTGCCAGCAGCTTGGGGGCCGCCTACGAGCAGTACTTC	CASSLGAAYEQYF
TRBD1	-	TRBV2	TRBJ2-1	TGTGCCAGCAGTGTCGCACAGGGGGCGTACAATGAGCAGTTCTTC	CASSVAQGAYNEQFF
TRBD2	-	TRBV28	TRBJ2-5	TGTGCCAGCAGTTTACCAGCGGGAGGGAGAGAGACCCAGTACTTC	CASSLPAGGRETQYF
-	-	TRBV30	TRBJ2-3	TGTGCCTGGAGTGTCTCGGGGAGCTTCACAGATACGCAGTATTTT	CAWSVSGSFTDTQYF
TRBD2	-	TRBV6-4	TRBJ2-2	TGTGCCAGCAGTGCTTCGGGGGGGGACACCGGGGAGCTGTTTTTT	CASSASGGDTGELFF
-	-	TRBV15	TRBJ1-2	TGTGCCACCAGCAGAGCCCCCGGATTGGGGGCCTATGGCTACACCTTC	CATSRAPGLGAYGYTF
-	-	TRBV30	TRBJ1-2	TGTGCCTGGAGTGGGACCGGGGAAAGGCAGGCGCTCGGGGGCTACACCTTC	CAWSGTGERQALGGYTF
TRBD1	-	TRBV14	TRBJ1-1	TGTGCCAGCAGCCAGCAGACGGGACAGGGAACAACTGAAGCTTTCTTT	CASSQQTGQGTTEAFF
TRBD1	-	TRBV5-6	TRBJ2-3	TGTGCCAGCAGCTTGGGCTTTCCGGACAGGGTTAGCACAGATACGCAGTATTTT	CASSLGFPDRVSTDTQYF
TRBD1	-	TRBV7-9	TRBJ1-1	TGTGCCAGCAGCACCACACAGGGGCGAAGCGGTGAAGCTTTCTTT	CASSTTQGRSGEAFF
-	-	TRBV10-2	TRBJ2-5	TGCGCCAGCAGAGAGGGGAGCGTGGAGACCCAGTACTTC	CASREGSVETQYF
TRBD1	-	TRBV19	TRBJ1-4	TGTGCCAGTAGTAGCCGACAGGGGAATGAAAAACTGTTTTTT	CASSSRQGNEKLFF
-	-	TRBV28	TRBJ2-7	TGTGCCAGCACCCGCCATCGGGTGAAGTCCTACGAGCAGTACTTC	CASTRHRVKSYEQYF
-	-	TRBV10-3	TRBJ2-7	TGTGCCATCACGGACAACTCCTACGAGCAGTACTTC	CAITDNSYEQYF
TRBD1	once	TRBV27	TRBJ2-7	TGTGCCAGCAGTGACAGGGGCCCCTACGAGCAGTACTTC	CASSDRGPYEQYF
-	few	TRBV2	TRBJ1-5	TGTGCCAGCACGGGGGGTTTCGGCAATCAGCCCCAGCATTTT	CASTGGFGNQPQHF
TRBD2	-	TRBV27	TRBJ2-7	TGTGCCAGCAGTTTATATGGCGGGAGCTCCTACGAGCAGTACTTC	CASSLYGGSSYEQYF
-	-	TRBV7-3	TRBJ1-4	TGTGCCAGCAGCCCCTTCGAAAAACTGTTTTTT	CASSPFEKLFF
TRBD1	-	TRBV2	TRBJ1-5	TGTGCCAGCAGTGACAGGGGGCGCAATCAGCCCCAGCATTTT	CASSDRGRNQPQHF
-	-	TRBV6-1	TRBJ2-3	TGTGCCACAACACTAGCCGACACAGATACGCAGTATTTT	CATTLADTDTQYF
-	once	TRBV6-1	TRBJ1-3	TGTGCCAGCACCGAGACAGTTTGGGCAGGAAACACCATATATTTT	CASTETVWAGNTIYF
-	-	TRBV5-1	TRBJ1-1	TGCGCCAGCAGCTCCTACTATGTCGGGGACACTGAAGCTTTCTTT	CASSSYYVGDTEAFF
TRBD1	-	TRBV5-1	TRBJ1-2	TGCGCCAGCAGCTTGGGGACAGGGGTTAATGGCTACACCTTC	CASSLGTGVNGYTF
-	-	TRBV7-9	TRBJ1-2	TGTGCCATTGACCCAGTGGGAGACTTCTATGGCTACACCTTC	CAIDPVGDFYGYTF
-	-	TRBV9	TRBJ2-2	TGTGCCAGCAGGCAGGGACATGCGAACACCGGGGAGCTGTTTTTT	CASRQGHANTGELFF